What follows are 27 T cell receptor beta chains derived from one specimen sequenced in a study of cytomegalovirus exposure and HLA in healthy donors. This PCR relied on a set of 60 Vbeta primers and 13 Jbeta primers. Data came from immunoSEQ multiplex PCR; TCRdb stores just in-frame clones and leaves some out. The sample lists 110,000 to 150,000 clones; around 72% were seen once. Sequencing was done on a sample of PBMCs. The receptors shown here come from a man aged 40-55 years in good health and CMV-seronegative.

This clone has a single count. The chain recombines TRBV27 with TRBJ2-7; possibly TRBD1 for D (6 bases). Trimming pared 3 bases from V and 2 bases from J, leaving 11 bases between. The CDR3 is made up of 14 amino acids. Germline lookup yields CDR1 MNHEY and CDR2 SMNVEV (reference sequence). The CDR3 spells CASSFGRGTYEQYF. DNA of the CDR3: TGTGCCAGCAGTTTCGGTAGGGGGACCTACGAGCAGTACTTC.

The chain combines TRBV29-1 with TRBJ2-2, with TRBD1 matching 9 bases. Germline V CDR1 and CDR2: SQVTM, ANQGSEA. This CDR3 contains 15 residues. V lost 6 bases and J lost 3; bases outside the gene matches: 8. CDR3 sequence reads: CSVAVGDRDTGELFF. As DNA, the CDR3 is TGCAGCGTCGCTGTGGGGGACAGGGACACCGGGGAGCTGTTTTTT.

The chain uses TRBV27 and TRBJ1-6; 11 nucleotides align to TRBD1. This CDR3 comprises 16 residues. The trim removed 6 bases at V and 10 bases at J, leaving 11 bases unmatched. Germline values: CDR1 MNHEY, CDR2 SMNVEV (reference sequence). CDR3 in amino acids: CASSRGQGAILSPLHF. Here the CDR3 DNA reads TGTGCCAGCAGCCGAGGACAGGGGGCGATTTTATCACCCCTCCACTTT.

The chain combines TRBV28 with TRBJ1-5; 8 positions agree with TRBD1. Germline V gene data show CDR1 as MDHEN and CDR2 as SYDVKM. The CDR3 is 15 residues long. The ends lost 3 bases at V and 6 bases at J; junction bases unmatched: 7. The CDR3 nucleotides read TGTGCCAGCAGTTTCGTGACAGGGGAACTTCAGCCCCAGCATTTT. Encoded protein: CASSFVTGELQPQHF. Based on the CDR3 plus reference TRBV28 and TRBJ1-5, the full variable domain is DVKVTQSSRYLVKRTGEKVFLECVQDMDHENMFWYRQDPGLGLRLIYFSYDVKMKEKGDIPEGYSVSREKKERFSLILESASTNQTSMYLCASSFVTGELQPQHFGDGTRLSIL.

The genes are TRBV27 and TRBJ2-1, with D maybe TRBD2 (6 bases). V was pared by 5 bases and J by 7 bases, with 30 bases between. The CDR3 loop spans 19 amino acids. CDR1 and CDR2 from the germline V gene are MNHEY and SMNVEV (reference sequence). Here the CDR3 DNA reads TGTGCCAGCAGTCACCTGCCCAACTTTAATCGGGAGAGGGGTAATGAGCAGTTCTTC. Protein sequence: CASSHLPNFNRERGNEQFF.

J is TRBJ2-3 and V is TRBV5-6, with D tentatively TRBD1 (5 bases). Germline CDR1 and CDR2: SGHDT and YYEEEE. V was pared by 0 bases and J by 5 bases, with 10 bases between. The CDR3 is made up of 14 amino acids. This CDR3 reads CASSLGGRGDTQYF. The DNA of the CDR3 is TGTGCCAGCAGCTTGGGGGGCCGAGGAGATACGCAGTATTTT.

The V gene is TRBV5-6, the J gene TRBJ1-1; 7 bases map to TRBD1. CDR1 is SGHDT, CDR2 YYEEEE, per germline. Trimming cost V 2 bases and J 3 bases; bases outside gene matches: 4. The CDR3 length is 14 residues. CDR3 nucleotide sequence: TGTGCCAGCAGCTTAGGAACAGGGGACACTGAAGCTTTCTTT. Protein: CASSLGTGDTEAFF. Variable domain in full (rest from reference TRBV5-6 and TRBJ1-1): DAGVTQSPTHLIKTRGQQVTLRCSPKSGHDTVSWYQQALGQGPQFIFQYYEEEERQRGNFPDRFSGHQFPNYSSELNVNALLLGDSALYLCASSLGTGDTEAFFGQGTRLTVV.

The V gene is TRBV6-5, the J gene TRBJ2-2; D is perhaps TRBD1 (6 bases). The germline V and J ends were trimmed by 6 bases and 3 bases, with 14 bases remaining between them. Germline CDR1 and CDR2: MNHEY and SVGAGI. The CDR3 has 15 residues. CDR3 in amino acids: CASSNDRRDTGELFF. For the CDR3, the DNA is TGTGCCAGCAGCAACGACAGGAGAGACACCGGGGAGCTGTTTTTT.

This clone was counted a single time. V and J are TRBV10-2 and TRBJ2-1, with 9 bases that match TRBD2. Germline V gene data show CDR1 as WSHSY and CDR2 as SAAADI. There are 15 residues in the CDR3. With V trimmed by 4 bases and J by 7 bases, 8 bases remained unmatched. This chain's CDR3 is CASSASGIVGNEQFF. The CDR3 bases are TGCGCCAGCAGTGCTAGCGGGATCGTTGGGAATGAGCAGTTCTTC.

This clone was detected a few times. The CDR3 protein is CASSQDEAYEQYF. CDR3 DNA sequence: TGCGCCAGCAGCCAAGATGAGGCCTACGAGCAGTACTTC. V gene TRBV4-1 combines with J gene TRBJ2-7; no clear D. Germline lookup yields CDR1 MGHRA and CDR2 YSYEKL. This CDR3 has 13 residues. Trimming removed 0 bases at V and 2 bases at J, with 5 bases between.

The chain is built from TRBV9 and TRBJ1-1, with D possibly matching TRBD1 (5 bases). Trimming removed 4 bases from V and 4 bases from J, with 14 bases in between. The CDR3 has 14 residues. CDR1 SGDLS and CDR2 YYNGEE come from the germline V gene. The CDR3 spells CASSPRGGVTEAFF. The CDR3 nucleotides read TGTGCCAGCAGCCCCCGGGGGGGTGTCACTGAAGCTTTCTTT. Full variable domain (missing parts from reference TRBV9 and TRBJ1-1): DSGVTQTPKHLITATGQRVTLRCSPRSGDLSVYWYQQSLDQGLQFLIQYYNGEERAKGNILERFSAQQFPDLHSELNLSSLELGDSALYFCASSPRGGVTEAFFGQGTRLTVV.

This rearrangement joins TRBV28 to TRBJ1-5; TRBD1 might be the D (6 bases). CDR1 is MDHEN and CDR2 is SYDVKM in the germline V gene. The CDR3 sequence is 15 residues long. Trimming took off 7 bases at V and 7 bases at J, with 20 bases between the two ends. As DNA, the CDR3 is TGTGCCAGCATCACCCCCCCAGGGGCTTGGCAGCCCCAGCATTTT. It specifies CASITPPGAWQPQHF.

This clone was counted a few times. The V gene is TRBV6-5, the J gene TRBJ2-7, with unresolved D. This CDR3 contains 13 residues. V was clipped by 7 bases and J by 4 bases, with 14 bases between them. Germline V lookup: CDR1 MNHEY, CDR2 SVGAGI. The CDR3 region is CASTRSASYEQYF. The CDR3 coding sequence is TGTGCCAGCACAAGGAGCGCCTCATACGAGCAGTACTTC.

V usage is TRBV19 and J usage is TRBJ1-5, with D perhaps matching TRBD1 (5 bases). The ends were cut back, 6 bases at V and 5 bases at J, with 17 bases in the middle. This CDR3 is 15 amino acids long. Germline CDR1 and CDR2: LNHDA and SQIVND (reference sequence). The CDR3 nucleotides read TGTGCCAGTAGCGTCGCGCAGGGATGGGATCAGCCCCAGCATTTT. The encoded protein is CASSVAQGWDQPQHF.

This clone was found a few times. V gene TRBV28 combines with J gene TRBJ1-5; maybe TRBD1 (6 bases). The germline CDR1 and CDR2 sequences are MDHEN and SYDVKM. The CDR3 is 14 residues long. Trimming removed 7 bases at V and 6 bases at J, with 16 bases between. The CDR3: CASTTQQGSQPQHF. The CDR3 region has the DNA TGTGCCAGCACAACGCAACAGGGATCTCAGCCCCAGCATTTT.

The chain employs TRBV2 and TRBJ2-5; 11 bases align to TRBD2. CDR1 is SNHLY and CDR2 is FYNNEI in the germline V gene. This CDR3 is built from 18 residues. V trimming: 7 bases; J trimming: 6 bases; junction bases outside the gene matches: 19. The CDR3 sequence: CASTSASGGPGRLKTQYF. CDR3 nucleotide sequence: TGTGCCAGCACCTCGGCTAGCGGGGGGCCGGGGCGGCTAAAGACCCAGTACTTC.

The V call is TRBV29-1, the J call TRBJ2-3; D is uncertain. Between the trimmed V and J ends, which lost 8 bases and 4 bases, there was a span of 10 bases. The CDR3 has 11 amino acids. CDR1 SQVTM and CDR2 ANQGSEA come from the germline V gene. CDR3 sequence reads: CSPRTADTQYF. The CDR3 bases are TGCAGCCCCCGAACGGCAGATACGCAGTATTTT.

J is TRBJ2-5 and V is TRBV9, with 9 positions matching TRBD1. The end of the DNA fits TRBJ2-7 better, so the J call may be wrong. The CDR3 has 16 residues. The germline V gene encodes CDR1 SGDLS and CDR2 YYNGEE. CDR3 coding DNA: TGTGCCAGCAGCCCAAGACAGGGGGTCGGCTCCTACGAGCAGTACTTC. It translates to CASSPRQGVGSYEQYF.

This clone has only one observation. The V gene is TRBV6-5, the J gene TRBJ2-2; D is ambiguous. Germline-derived CDR1 and CDR2 are MNHEY and SVGAGI. V lost 5 bases and J lost 6, with 10 bases in between. The CDR3 has 13 amino acids. The chain's CDR3 is CASSPLSAGELFF. DNA for the CDR3: TGTGCCAGCAGTCCACTGAGTGCCGGGGAGCTGTTTTTT.

This clone has a handful of counts. The chain is built from TRBV5-6 and TRBJ1-5; 8 bases match TRBD1. CDR3 length: 14 amino acids. V gave up 4 bases and J gave up 3 bases; unmatched junction bases: 3. Germline CDR1 SGHDT, CDR2 YYEEEE. This CDR3 is CASSRDRNNQPQHF. The CDR3 region has the DNA TGTGCCAGCAGCCGGGACAGGAACAATCAGCCCCAGCATTTT.

V is TRBV10-1 and J is TRBJ2-7; 8 bases fit TRBD2. Germline V gene data show CDR1 as WNHNN and CDR2 as SYGVQD (reference sequence). V lost 0 bases to trimming and J lost 4 bases; unmatched junction nucleotides: 8. The CDR3 spans 16 residues. The CDR3 nucleotides read TGCGCCAGCAGTGAGTCATCCCTAGCGGGTAGATACGAGCAGTACTTC. Translation gives CASSESSLAGRYEQYF.

This clone has a single count. The V gene is TRBV11-2, the J gene TRBJ1-1; D ambiguous. The germline CDR1 and CDR2 sequences are SGHAT and FQNNGV. The CDR3 extends over 15 amino acids. The V and J ends lost 2 bases and 1 base respectively, with 11 bases between them. The CDR3 DNA sequence: TGTGCCAGCAGCTTATCTCCCGGGAGGAACACTGAAGCTTTCTTT. Amino acids: CASSLSPGRNTEAFF.

The V and J genes are TRBV5-4 and TRBJ2-1; D may be TRBD2 (6 bases). V was shortened by 2 bases and J by 2 bases, with 8 bases between the two germline ends. Germline-derived CDR1 and CDR2 are SGHNT and YYREEE (reference sequence). The CDR3 covers 14 residues. In DNA form, the CDR3 reads TGTGCCAGCAGCTTAACGGGGGCCTACAATGAGCAGTTCTTC. The encoded protein is CASSLTGAYNEQFF.

This clone was seen more than once but under ten times. The CDR3, as DNA: TGTGCCAGCAGCCAGGCCAACGGGGAGCTGTTTTTT. It translates to CASSQANGELFF. The gene calls are TRBV2 and TRBJ2-2; D remains ambiguous. The germline V gene encodes CDR1 SNHLY and CDR2 FYNNEI. The CDR3 is made up of 12 amino acids. Trimming removed 6 bases from V and 7 bases from J, with 9 bases in between.

This clone was seen a few times. This chain links TRBV19 with TRBJ1-2; 12 bases are shared with TRBD1. After removal of 10 bases from V and 6 bases from J, the junction contained 12 bases not matched to a gene. This CDR3 is 15 amino acids long. Per germline, CDR1 LNHDA and CDR2 SQIVND (reference sequence). The CDR3 DNA follows: TGTGCCACCCTATACCGGGACAGGGGGCAAAATGGCTACACCTTC. It codes for CATLYRDRGQNGYTF.

This clone was detected once. The CDR3 coding sequence is TGTGCCAGCAGCCGCGACTTAGCGGGGGGGGAGACCCAGTACTTC. It is translated as CASSRDLAGGETQYF. V is TRBV5-4 and J is TRBJ2-5, with TRBD2 identical over 11 bases. There are 15 residues in the CDR3. The ends lost 4 bases at V and 5 bases at J; junction bases unmatched: 7. CDR1 and CDR2 (germline): SGHNT, YYREEE (reference sequence).

The gene calls are TRBV27 and TRBJ2-7; the match to TRBD1 covers 10 bases. In germline, CDR1 is MNHEY, CDR2 SMNVEV (reference sequence). The V gene end was trimmed by 5 bases and the J gene end by 8 bases; junction bases not matched to a gene: 12. The CDR3 extends over 15 amino acids. The CDR3, as DNA: TGTGCCAGCAGTCCCGGGGACAGGGGAATACTCAAGCAGTACTTC. It yields the protein CASSPGDRGILKQYF.